This entry concerns a single T cell receptor (beta chain). What it binds is unknown. These data are taken from a study of T cell repertoires in cytomegalovirus infection. Study-level background: Public TCR beta signatures provided an indication of both CMV infection and a matching HLA type. General study points: Ex vivo responses were dominated by HLA-C-restricted CMV-specific TCR beta clonotypes.

TCRdb processed the reads anew with MiXCR; each CDR3 protein has one entry. The table records approximately 550,000 distinct CDR3 sequences, approximately 16% of them present only once. The receptor's source is a human donor in good health (CMV status not recorded). Some clones in this sample may be carry-over from other donors' samples. Sequencing used CD8+ T cells from PBMCs.

The CDR3 DNA reads as TGCAGTGCTAGAGACTTTAGCGGGGTCGGCACAGATACGCAGTATTTT. Its protein is CSARDFSGVGTDTQYF. V is TRBV20-1 and J is TRBJ2-3; 8 bases fit TRBD2. The germline V gene has CDR1 DFQATT and CDR2 SNEGSKA (reference sequence). The CDR3 runs 16 residues. J gave up 1 base and V 0 bases, and 6 bases lay outside the gene matches.